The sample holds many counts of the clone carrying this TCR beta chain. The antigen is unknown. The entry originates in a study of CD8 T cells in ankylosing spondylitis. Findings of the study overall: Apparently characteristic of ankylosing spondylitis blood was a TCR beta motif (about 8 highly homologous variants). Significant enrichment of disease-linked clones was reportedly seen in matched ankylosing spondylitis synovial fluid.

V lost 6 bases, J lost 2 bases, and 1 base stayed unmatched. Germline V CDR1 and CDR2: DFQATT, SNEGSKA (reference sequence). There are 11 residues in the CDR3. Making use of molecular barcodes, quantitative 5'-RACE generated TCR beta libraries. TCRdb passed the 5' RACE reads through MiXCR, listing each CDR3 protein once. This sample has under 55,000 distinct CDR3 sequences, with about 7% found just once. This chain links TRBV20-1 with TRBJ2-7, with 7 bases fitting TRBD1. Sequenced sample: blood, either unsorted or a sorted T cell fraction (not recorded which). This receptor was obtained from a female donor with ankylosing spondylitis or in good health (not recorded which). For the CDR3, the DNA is TGCAGTGCCGGGACAGCCTACGAGCAGTACTTC. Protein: CSAGTAYEQYF.